Shown below are 18 T cell receptor beta chains from a single sample sequenced in a study of CD8 T cells in Susac syndrome. Random hexamers were used to reverse transcribe an amount of roughly 0.5 to 1 ug RNA. Each CDR3 protein gets one entry after TCRdb re-called the immunoSEQ multiplex PCR reads with MiXCR. Of roughly 150,000 distinct CDR3 sequences in the sample, 80% to 95% were seen once. The sample comprised CD4+ T cells from PBMCs. The source of these receptors is a human donor in good health.

DNA of the CDR3: TGTGCCAGCAGTCGCGGGACAGTCGGGAATTCACCCCTCCACTTT. It codes for CASSRGTVGNSPLHF. This chain joins TRBV6-5 and TRBJ1-6, with 7 bases lining up with TRBD1. Unmatched junction bases numbered 8, after V lost 5 bases and J lost 7 bases. CDR1 and CDR2 from the germline V gene are MNHEY and SVGAGI. The CDR3 runs to 15 residues.

V is TRBV7-2 and J is TRBJ2-2; TRBD1 aligns across 7 bases. CDR3 length: 15 residues. V shed 1 base and J 5 bases; nucleotides not matched to a gene: 4. The germline gives CDR1 SGHTA, CDR2 FQGNSA. DNA of the CDR3: TGTGCCAGCAGCTTAGGGACAGGCACAACCGGGGAGCTGTTTTTT. Residues: CASSLGTGTTGELFF.

The chain recombines TRBV5-1 with TRBJ1-1, with TRBD1 as a possible D gene (5 bases). The length of the CDR3 is 12 residues. Trimming shortened V by 3 bases and J by 5 bases, and 8 bases separated the two germline ends. Germline loops: CDR1 SGHRS, CDR2 YFSETQ. The CDR3 protein is CASSSGRTEAFF. CDR3 DNA sequence: TGCGCCAGCAGCTCAGGGAGGACTGAAGCTTTCTTT.

This rearrangement joins TRBV9 to TRBJ2-3; TRBD1 matches at 7 bases. This CDR3 contains 14 residues. Germline-derived CDR1 and CDR2 are SGDLS and YYNGEE. The V gene end was trimmed by 4 bases and the J gene end by 4 bases; junction bases not matched to a gene: 6. CDR3 loop: CASSPKTGSDTQYF. CDR3 DNA sequence: TGTGCCAGCAGCCCGAAGACAGGGTCAGATACGCAGTATTTT.

V gene TRBV7-6 combines with J gene TRBJ2-2; 7 bases map to TRBD2. With V trimmed by 1 base and J by 5 bases, 7 bases remained unmatched. CDR3 size: 16 residues. Germline V lookup: CDR1 SGHVS, CDR2 FNYEAQ. The CDR3 loop is CASSLDPAGTTGELFF. The CDR3 DNA reads TGTGCCAGCAGCTTAGATCCAGCGGGGACGACCGGGGAGCTGTTTTTT.

This CDR3 is CASTPKPGDDEQYF. Here the CDR3 DNA reads TGTGCCAGTACCCCTAAGCCAGGGGACGACGAGCAGTACTTC. The rearrangement links TRBV19 to TRBJ2-7; the D gene is possibly TRBD1 (6 bases). There are 14 residues in the CDR3. Trimming removed 7 bases from V and 5 bases from J, with 18 bases in between. Germline V gene lookup returns CDR1 LNHDA and CDR2 SQIVND (reference sequence).

The chain uses TRBV6-5 and TRBJ1-1; possibly TRBD1 for D (5 bases). CDR3 length: 15 residues. Trimming took off 7 bases at V and 0 bases at J, with 15 bases between the two ends. Germline V gene sequence: CDR1 MNHEY, CDR2 SVGAGI. CDR3 DNA sequence: TGTGCCAGCACCGGGGACGGAAGTTTGAACACTGAAGCTTTCTTT. This codes for CASTGDGSLNTEAFF.

This sequence joins TRBV3-1 and TRBJ1-2, with unresolved D. This CDR3 has 14 amino acids. CDR1 is LGHDT and CDR2 is YNNKEL in the germline V gene (reference sequence). V shed 1 base and J shed 6 bases, with 12 bases lying between them. The CDR3 region has the DNA TGTGCCAGCAGCCAAGTTGATGGACGGGATGGCTACACCTTC. It is translated as CASSQVDGRDGYTF.

The V and J genes are TRBV5-4 and TRBJ2-7; D remains unclear. Germline-derived CDR1 and CDR2 are SGHNT and YYREEE (reference sequence). The CDR3 runs to 12 residues. Trimming stripped 4 bases from V and 2 bases from J, with 7 bases between. DNA for the CDR3: TGTGCCAGCAGCCTGGGGACCTACGAGCAGTACTTC. Protein product: CASSLGTYEQYF.

The chain is built from TRBV6-5 and TRBJ1-1; D is perhaps TRBD1 (6 bases). From germline, CDR1 is MNHEY and CDR2 SVGAGI. This CDR3 has 15 amino acids. V was clipped by 5 bases and J by 5 bases, with 18 bases between them. In nucleotides, the CDR3 is TGTGCCAGCAGTCCCGAGGGGGGGTTGAGAACTGAAGCTTTCTTT. This gives the protein CASSPEGGLRTEAFF.

This rearrangement joins TRBV6-5 to TRBJ2-2; no clear D. This CDR3 has 14 amino acids. Trimming took off 6 bases at V and 6 bases at J, with 14 bases between the two ends. The germline V gene encodes CDR1 MNHEY and CDR2 SVGAGI. The CDR3 DNA sequence: TGTGCCAGCAGATTCCCCGGAGATCCCGGGGAGCTGTTTTTT. This sequence encodes CASRFPGDPGELFF.

The chain links TRBV5-4 to TRBJ2-3; no definite D call. In germline, CDR1 is SGHNT, CDR2 YYREEE (reference sequence). This CDR3 is built from 16 residues. Trimming cost V 5 bases and J 4 bases, with 20 bases left between them. CDR3 sequence (DNA): TGTGCCAGCAGTCGTGATGAGCTAGTTACGTCAGATACGCAGTATTTT. Its protein product is CASSRDELVTSDTQYF.

The V gene is TRBV2, the J gene TRBJ1-1, with TRBD1 identical over 7 bases. V trimming: 6 bases; J trimming: 10 bases; junction bases outside the gene matches: 8. CDR1 and CDR2 (germline): SNHLY, FYNNEI. CDR3 size: 12 residues. The CDR3 DNA is TGTGCCAGCAGCGCACAGGGGCCGGTAGCTTTCTTT. Amino acid sequence: CASSAQGPVAFF.

This clonotype showed up just once. The chain carries TRBV19 and TRBJ2-5; 12 bases are a match to TRBD2. CDR1 is LNHDA and CDR2 is SQIVND in the germline V gene (reference sequence). J lost 4 bases, V lost 5 bases, and 8 bases had no gene match. CDR3 length: 16 amino acids. The CDR3 DNA reads as TGTGCCAGTAGTTCCCCTAGCGGGGGGGCCCGAGAGACCCAGTACTTC. Amino acids: CASSSPSGGARETQYF. The full variable domain, completed using reference TRBV19 and TRBJ2-5, is DGGITQSPKYLFRKEGQNVTLSCEQNLNHDAMYWYRQDPGQGLRLIYYSQIVNDFQKGDIAEGYSVSREKKESFPLTVTSAQKNPTAFYLCASSSPSGGARETQYFGPGTRLLVL.

The CDR3 protein is CASSQTGIQETQYF. CDR3 DNA: TGTGCCAGCAGCCAAACAGGAATCCAAGAGACCCAGTACTTC. The chain has TRBV3-1 and TRBJ2-5, with D tentatively TRBD1 (5 bases). CDR1 and CDR2 from the germline V gene are LGHDT and YNNKEL (reference sequence). V was cut by 2 bases and J by 1 base, with 8 bases left in between. This CDR3 comprises 14 residues.

This chain joins TRBV12-3 or TRBV12-4 and TRBJ1-6; D might be TRBD1 (5 bases). Trimming cost V 5 bases and J 13 bases, with 12 bases left between them. This CDR3 region has 12 residues. The CDR3 DNA reads as TGTGCCAGCAGTGGCGGGGGTCCGCCCCTCCACTTT. Translation: CASSGGGPPLHF.

The J gene is TRBJ2-3, the V gene TRBV29-1; TRBD1 is a possible D gene (7 bases). The CDR3 is 17 amino acids. Germline CDR1 and CDR2: SQVTM and ANQGSEA. Trimming shortened V by 5 bases and J by 0 bases, and 21 bases separated the two germline ends. The CDR3 protein is CSVLGPEGQSSTDTQYF. CDR3 nucleotide sequence: TGCAGCGTTTTGGGCCCGGAGGGACAGAGTAGCACAGATACGCAGTATTTT.

This chain joins TRBV20-1 and TRBJ2-3, with a weak D call TRBD2 (6 bases). The germline V gene has CDR1 DFQATT and CDR2 SNEGSKA (reference sequence). V was pared by 0 bases and J by 2 bases, with 15 bases between. The CDR3 consists of 16 residues. CDR3 residues: CSARDYSRTITDTQYF. The CDR3 DNA is TGCAGTGCTAGAGATTACTCGAGGACTATCACAGATACGCAGTATTTT.